This is a list of T cell receptor beta chains from one sample in a study of molecular identifiers for immune sequencing clone quantification. TCRdb re-called the PCR reads with MiXCR, one entry per CDR3 protein. The sample includes some 580,000 distinct CDR3 sequences, over 25% of them seen just once. Sequenced sample: naive CD8+ T cells from blood, with Jurkat cell RNA spiked in. The receptors stem from a human donor in good health. Some libraries in this study had Jurkat cell RNA spiked in. Both conserved end residues are part of each CDR3. The D gene is left open where the match is weak. The listing skips clone size in some rows; elsewhere it reads once, few, many or a size class.

v_gene	abundance	d_gene	j_gene	CDR3aa	CDR3nt
TRBV7-9	many	.	TRBJ1-1	CASVTPAAEAFF	TGTGCCAGCGTCACCCCGGCGGCTGAAGCTTTCTTT
TRBV28	.	.	TRBJ1-5	CAGRMQRFVQPQHF	TGTGCCGGCAGGATGCAGCGGTTTGTTCAGCCCCAGCATTTT
TRBV13	.	.	TRBJ2-7	CASSRGEDSYEQYF	TGTGCCAGCAGCCGCGGGGAGGACTCCTACGAGCAGTACTTC
TRBV20-1	few	.	TRBJ1-1	CSATQGENTEAFF	TGCAGTGCTACTCAGGGCGAGAACACTGAAGCTTTCTTT
TRBV30	.	TRBD1	TRBJ1-4	CAWGTGINEKLFF	TGTGCCTGGGGGACAGGGATTAATGAAAAACTGTTTTTT
TRBV27	.	.	TRBJ1-5	CASRLDSASNQPQHF	TGTGCCAGCAGGCTGGACAGCGCTAGCAATCAGCCCCAGCATTTT
TRBV19	.	TRBD2	TRBJ2-7	CASSYAGEAYYEQYF	TGTGCCAGTAGCTATGCGGGAGAGGCATACTACGAGCAGTACTTC
TRBV10-2	many	.	TRBJ2-5	CASSPDYSQETQYF	TGCGCCAGCAGTCCGGACTATTCACAAGAGACCCAGTACTTC
TRBV7-9	few	.	TRBJ2-2	CASSQRPESTGELFF	TGTGCCAGCAGTCAAAGACCCGAAAGCACCGGGGAGCTGTTTTTT
TRBV5-6	.	.	TRBJ2-5	CANSLDFSAQETQYF	TGTGCCAACAGCTTGGATTTTAGCGCCCAAGAGACCCAGTACTTC
TRBV19	few	.	TRBJ2-6	CASTLGLGESGANVLTF	TGTGCCAGTACCTTGGGCCTGGGGGAGTCTGGGGCCAACGTCCTGACTTTC
TRBV4-3	few	.	TRBJ1-1	CASSQEESRTEAFF	TGCGCCAGCAGCCAAGAAGAAAGCCGAACTGAAGCTTTCTTT
TRBV7-6	few	.	TRBJ1-5	CASSLRLTGQPQHF	TGTGCCAGCAGCCTAAGGTTGACGGGTCAGCCCCAGCATTTT
TRBV27	many	.	TRBJ2-7	CASSLLGTGGYEQYF	TGCGCCAGCAGCTTGTTGGGCACCGGCGGATACGAGCAGTACTTC
TRBV6-2/TRBV6-3	.	TRBD2	TRBJ2-3	CASSGTSEVTDTQYF	TGTGCCAGCTCTGGGACTAGCGAGGTCACAGATACGCAGTATTTT
TRBV7-3	many	.	TRBJ1-1	CASSFDRYTEAFF	TGTGCCAGCAGCTTTGACAGATACACTGAAGCTTTCTTT
TRBV6-6	.	.	TRBJ1-2	CASSYWDGGGFYGYTF	TGTGCCAGCAGTTACTGGGACGGAGGGGGGTTCTATGGCTACACCTTC
TRBV6-2/TRBV6-3	few	.	TRBJ2-7	CASSRRQGSYEQYF	TGTGCCAGCAGTCGGCGACAAGGGTCGTACGAGCAGTACTTC